This T cell receptor (beta chain) comes out of a study of cytomegalovirus exposure and HLA in healthy donors. Study overall: The roughly 100 million unique TCR beta sequences, from 150 million to 200 million T cells, were found by an earlier analysis. Broader study findings: When the data were analyzed later, several of the most significant clusters appeared to be linked to common viral pathogens.

PCR used 60 Vbeta primers and 13 Jbeta primers. Sequencing used immunoSEQ multiplex PCR; TCRdb keeps in-frame clones, though not all of them. The repertoire includes some 160,000 clones, under 90% of them detected once, and 2% to 2.5% sits in the top ten. Of note for this clone: Its cognate antigen is unknown.

Sample: PBMCs. The TCR sequence derives from a boy between 2 and 10 years old in good health and CMV-seronegative.

The CDR3 region has the DNA TGTGCCATCAGTGAGTCGAGTGGGGGCTGGGAGCAGTTCTTC. Its protein is CAISESSGGWEQFF. This chain joins TRBV10-3 and TRBJ2-1, with D perhaps matching TRBD1 (6 bases). The V gene lost 0 bases and the J gene lost 10 bases, with 13 bases spanning the gap. The germline V gene has CDR1 ENHRY and CDR2 SYGVKD. The CDR3 consists of 14 residues.